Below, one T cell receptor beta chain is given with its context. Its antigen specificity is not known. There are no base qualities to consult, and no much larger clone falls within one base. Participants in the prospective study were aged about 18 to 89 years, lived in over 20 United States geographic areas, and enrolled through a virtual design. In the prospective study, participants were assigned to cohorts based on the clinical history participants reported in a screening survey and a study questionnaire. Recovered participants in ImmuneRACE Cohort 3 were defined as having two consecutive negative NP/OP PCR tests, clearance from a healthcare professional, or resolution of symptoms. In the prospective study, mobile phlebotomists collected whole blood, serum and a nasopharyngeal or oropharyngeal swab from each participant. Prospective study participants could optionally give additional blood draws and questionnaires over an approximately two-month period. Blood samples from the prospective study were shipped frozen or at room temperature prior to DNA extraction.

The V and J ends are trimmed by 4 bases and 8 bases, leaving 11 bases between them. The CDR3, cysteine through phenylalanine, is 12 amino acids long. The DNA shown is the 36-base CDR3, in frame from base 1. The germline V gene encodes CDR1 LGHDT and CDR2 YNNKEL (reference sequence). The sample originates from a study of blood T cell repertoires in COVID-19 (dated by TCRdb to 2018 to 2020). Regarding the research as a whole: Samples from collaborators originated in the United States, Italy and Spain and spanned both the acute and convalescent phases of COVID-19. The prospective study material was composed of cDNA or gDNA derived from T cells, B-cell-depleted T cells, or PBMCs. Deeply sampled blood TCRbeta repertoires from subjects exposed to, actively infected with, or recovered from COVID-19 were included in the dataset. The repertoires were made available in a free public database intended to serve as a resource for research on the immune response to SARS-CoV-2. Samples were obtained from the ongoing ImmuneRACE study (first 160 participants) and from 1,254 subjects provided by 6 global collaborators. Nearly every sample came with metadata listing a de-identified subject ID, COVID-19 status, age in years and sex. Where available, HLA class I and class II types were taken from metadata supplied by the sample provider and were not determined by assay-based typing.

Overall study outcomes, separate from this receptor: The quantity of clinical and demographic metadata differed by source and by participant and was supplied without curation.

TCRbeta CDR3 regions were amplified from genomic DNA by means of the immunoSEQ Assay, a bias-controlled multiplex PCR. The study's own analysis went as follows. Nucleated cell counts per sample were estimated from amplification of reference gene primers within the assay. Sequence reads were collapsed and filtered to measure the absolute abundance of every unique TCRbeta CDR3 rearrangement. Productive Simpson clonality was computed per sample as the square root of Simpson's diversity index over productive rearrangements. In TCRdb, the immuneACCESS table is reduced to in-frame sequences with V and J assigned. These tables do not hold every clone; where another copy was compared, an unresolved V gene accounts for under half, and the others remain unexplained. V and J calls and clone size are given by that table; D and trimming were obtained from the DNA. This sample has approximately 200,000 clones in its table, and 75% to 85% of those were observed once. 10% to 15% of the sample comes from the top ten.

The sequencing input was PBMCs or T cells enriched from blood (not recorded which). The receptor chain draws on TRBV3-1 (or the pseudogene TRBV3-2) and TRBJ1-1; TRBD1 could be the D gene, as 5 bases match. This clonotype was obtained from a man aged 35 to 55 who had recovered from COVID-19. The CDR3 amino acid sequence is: CASSPDTREAFF. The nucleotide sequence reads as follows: TGTGCCAGCAGCCCGGACACCCGGGAAGCTTTCTTT.